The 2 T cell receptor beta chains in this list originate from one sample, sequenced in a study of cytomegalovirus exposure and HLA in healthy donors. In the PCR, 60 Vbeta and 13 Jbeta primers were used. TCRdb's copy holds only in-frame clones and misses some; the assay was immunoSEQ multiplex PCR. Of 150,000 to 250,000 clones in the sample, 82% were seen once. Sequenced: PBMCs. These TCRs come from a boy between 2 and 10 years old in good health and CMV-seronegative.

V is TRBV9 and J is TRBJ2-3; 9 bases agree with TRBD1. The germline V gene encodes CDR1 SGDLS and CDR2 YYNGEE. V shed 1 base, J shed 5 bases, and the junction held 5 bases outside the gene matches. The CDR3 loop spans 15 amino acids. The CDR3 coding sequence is TGTGCCAGCAGCGTAAGCACAGGGGGCCGAGATACGCAGTATTTT. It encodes CASSVSTGGRDTQYF.

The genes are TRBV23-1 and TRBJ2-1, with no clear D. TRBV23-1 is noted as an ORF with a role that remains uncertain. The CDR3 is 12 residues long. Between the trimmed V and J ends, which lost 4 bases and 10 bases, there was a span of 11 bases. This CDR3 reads CASSRLYGEQFF. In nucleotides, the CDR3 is TGCGCCAGCAGTCGGCTGTATGGCGAGCAGTTCTTC.